The clone carrying this T cell receptor (beta chain) was found many times. Its antigen is currently unknown. Absent ophthalmopathy progression within 18 months defined stable Graves' hyperthyroidism. Uncontrolled infection, other autoimmune disease, pregnancy or lactation led to exclusion. There are 15 residues in the CDR3. The germline CDR1 and CDR2 sequences are SGHRS and YFSETQ. Deletions cut 0 bases from V and 6 bases from J, with 16 bases between. From RNA transcripts, TCR beta CDR3 regions were amplified. HTBI primers were employed in a first-round RT-PCR of the TCR CDR3. Each CDR3 protein gets one entry after TCRdb re-called the multiplex PCR reads with MiXCR. The sample includes roughly 510,000 distinct CDR3 sequences, roughly 20% of them seen just once. This sample stems from a study of T cells in Graves' hyperthyroidism and ophthalmopathy. Study observations and caveats: Ophthalmopathy prediction by the model preceded onset by a median approximately six months.

The chain combines TRBV5-1 with TRBJ2-7, with D uncertain. The specimen sequenced was blood. The sequence was obtained from a man younger than 35 with Graves' hyperthyroidism. CDR3 DNA sequence: TGCGCCAGCAGCTTGGTCGGTCATCCCCCGGGCGAGCAGTACTTC. Amino acids: CASSLVGHPPGEQYF.